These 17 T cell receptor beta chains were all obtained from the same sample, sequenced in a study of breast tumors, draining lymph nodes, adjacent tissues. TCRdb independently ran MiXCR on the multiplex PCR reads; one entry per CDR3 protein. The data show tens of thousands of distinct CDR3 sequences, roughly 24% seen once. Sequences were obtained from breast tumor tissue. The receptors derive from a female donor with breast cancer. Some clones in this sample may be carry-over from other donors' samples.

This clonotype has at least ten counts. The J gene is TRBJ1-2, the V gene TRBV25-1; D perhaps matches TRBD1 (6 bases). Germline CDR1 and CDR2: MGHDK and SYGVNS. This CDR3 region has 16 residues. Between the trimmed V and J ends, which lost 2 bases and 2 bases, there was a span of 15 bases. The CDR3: CASSERGTPLNYGYTF. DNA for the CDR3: TGTGCCAGCAGTGAAAGGGGGACACCCCTGAACTATGGCTACACCTTC.

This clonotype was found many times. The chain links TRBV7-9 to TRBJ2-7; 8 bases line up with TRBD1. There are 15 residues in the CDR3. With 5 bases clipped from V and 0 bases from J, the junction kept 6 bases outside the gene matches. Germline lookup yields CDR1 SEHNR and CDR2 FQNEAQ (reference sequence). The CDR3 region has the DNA TGTGCCAGCAGCCCCGGGACAGGAAACTCCTACGAGCAGTACTTC. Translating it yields CASSPGTGNSYEQYF.

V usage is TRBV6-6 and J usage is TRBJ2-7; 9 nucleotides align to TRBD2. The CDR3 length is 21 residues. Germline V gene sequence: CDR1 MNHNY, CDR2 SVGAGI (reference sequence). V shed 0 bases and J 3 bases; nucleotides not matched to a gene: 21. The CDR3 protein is CASSYSPGVAGEVGELYEQYF. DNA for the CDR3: TGTGCCAGCAGTTACTCCCCTGGGGTAGCGGGAGAGGTCGGGGAGCTCTACGAGCAGTACTTC.

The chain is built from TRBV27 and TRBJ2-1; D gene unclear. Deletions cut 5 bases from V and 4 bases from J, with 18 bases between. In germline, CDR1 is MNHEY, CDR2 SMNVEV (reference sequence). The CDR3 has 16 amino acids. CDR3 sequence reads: CASSRLVLSAYNEQFF. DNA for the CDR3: TGTGCCAGCAGTCGCTTGGTCCTATCGGCTTACAATGAGCAGTTCTTC.

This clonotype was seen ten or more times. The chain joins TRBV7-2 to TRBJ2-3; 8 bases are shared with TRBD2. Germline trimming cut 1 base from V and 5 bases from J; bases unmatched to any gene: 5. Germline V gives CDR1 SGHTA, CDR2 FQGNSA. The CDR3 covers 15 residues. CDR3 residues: CASSLVFRGGDTQYF. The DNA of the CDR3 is TGTGCCAGCAGCTTAGTTTTTCGGGGGGGAGATACGCAGTATTTT.

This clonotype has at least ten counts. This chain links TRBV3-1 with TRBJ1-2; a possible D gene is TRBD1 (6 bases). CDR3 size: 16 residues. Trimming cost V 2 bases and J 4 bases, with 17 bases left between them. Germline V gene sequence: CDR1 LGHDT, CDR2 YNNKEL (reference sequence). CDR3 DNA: TGTGCCAGCAGCCAACTCCGATCCACAGGGTCCTATGGCTACACCTTC. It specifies CASSQLRSTGSYGYTF.

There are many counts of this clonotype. The CDR3 spells CASSIEYRGRPGELFF. CDR3 sequence (DNA): TGTGCCAGTAGTATAGAATACAGGGGGCGTCCCGGGGAGCTGTTTTTT. J is TRBJ2-2 and V is TRBV19; 9 bases agree with TRBD1. The CDR3 is 16 amino acids. The V gene end was trimmed by 0 bases and the J gene end by 6 bases; junction bases not matched to a gene: 5. Per the germline V gene, CDR1 is LNHDA and CDR2 is SQIVND (reference sequence).

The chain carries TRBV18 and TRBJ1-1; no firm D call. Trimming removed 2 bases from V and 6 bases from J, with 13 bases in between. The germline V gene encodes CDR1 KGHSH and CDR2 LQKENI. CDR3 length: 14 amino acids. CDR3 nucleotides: TGTGCCAGCTCACCATCTCCTTCCTACCCTGAAGCTTTCTTT. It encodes CASSPSPSYPEAFF.

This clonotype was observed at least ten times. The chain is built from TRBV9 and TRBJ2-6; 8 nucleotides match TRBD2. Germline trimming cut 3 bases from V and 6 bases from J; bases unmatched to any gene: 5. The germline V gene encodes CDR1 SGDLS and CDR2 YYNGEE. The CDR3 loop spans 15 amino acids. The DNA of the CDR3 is TGTGCCAGCAGCGCACGGGGGGGTGAGGCCAACGTCCTGACTTTC. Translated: CASSARGGEANVLTF. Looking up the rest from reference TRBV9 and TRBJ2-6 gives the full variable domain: DSGVTQTPKHLITATGQRVTLRCSPRSGDLSVYWYQQSLDQGLQFLIQYYNGEERAKGNILERFSAQQFPDLHSELNLSSLELGDSALYFCASSARGGEANVLTFGAGSRLTVL.

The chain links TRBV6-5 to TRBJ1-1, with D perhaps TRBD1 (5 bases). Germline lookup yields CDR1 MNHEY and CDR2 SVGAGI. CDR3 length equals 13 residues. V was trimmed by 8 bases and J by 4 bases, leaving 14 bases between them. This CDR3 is CASAFRDVTEAFF. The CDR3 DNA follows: TGTGCCAGCGCATTCAGGGACGTCACTGAAGCTTTCTTT.

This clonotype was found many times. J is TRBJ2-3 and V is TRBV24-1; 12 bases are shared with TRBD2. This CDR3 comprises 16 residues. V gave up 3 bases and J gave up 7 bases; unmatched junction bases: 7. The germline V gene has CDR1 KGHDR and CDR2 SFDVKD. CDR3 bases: TGTGCCACCAGTGATCCGGGACTAGCGGGTCTACATACGCAGTATTTT. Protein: CATSDPGLAGLHTQYF.

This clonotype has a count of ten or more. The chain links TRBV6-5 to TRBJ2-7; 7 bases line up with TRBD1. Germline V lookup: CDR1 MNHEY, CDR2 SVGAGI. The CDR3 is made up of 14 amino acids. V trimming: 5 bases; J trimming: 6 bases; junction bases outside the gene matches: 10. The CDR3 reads CASSHRTGSGEQYF. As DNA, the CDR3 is TGTGCCAGCAGTCACCGGACAGGATCGGGCGAGCAGTACTTC.

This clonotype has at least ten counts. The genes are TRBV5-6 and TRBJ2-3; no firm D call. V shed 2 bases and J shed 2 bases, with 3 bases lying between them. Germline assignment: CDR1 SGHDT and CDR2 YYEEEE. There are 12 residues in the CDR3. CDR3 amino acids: CASSFYTDTQYF. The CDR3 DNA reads TGTGCCAGCAGCTTCTACACAGATACGCAGTATTTT.

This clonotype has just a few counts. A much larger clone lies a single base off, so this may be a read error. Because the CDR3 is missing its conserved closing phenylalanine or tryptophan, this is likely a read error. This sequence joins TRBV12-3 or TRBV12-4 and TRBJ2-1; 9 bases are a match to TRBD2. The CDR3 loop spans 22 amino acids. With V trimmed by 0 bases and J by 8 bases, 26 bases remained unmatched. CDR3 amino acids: CASSLAVRIVGTSLYWGHEQFS. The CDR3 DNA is TGTGCCAGCAGTTTAGCCGTAAGAATAGTCGGGACTAGCCTTTATTGGGGCCATGAGCAGTTCTCC.

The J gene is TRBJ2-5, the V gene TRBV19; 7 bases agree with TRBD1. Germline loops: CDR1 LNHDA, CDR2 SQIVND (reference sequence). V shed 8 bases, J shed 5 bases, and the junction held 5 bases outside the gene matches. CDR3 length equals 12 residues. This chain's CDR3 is CASGTGAETQYF. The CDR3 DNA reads TGTGCCAGTGGAACAGGGGCGGAGACCCAGTACTTC.

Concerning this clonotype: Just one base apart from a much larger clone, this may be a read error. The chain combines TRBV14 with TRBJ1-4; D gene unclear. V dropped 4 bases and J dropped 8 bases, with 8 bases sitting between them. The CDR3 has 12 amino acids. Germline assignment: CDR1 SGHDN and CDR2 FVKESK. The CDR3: CASSRVPEKLFF. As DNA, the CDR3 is TGTGCCAGCAGCCGAGTTCCCGAAAAACTGTTTTTT.

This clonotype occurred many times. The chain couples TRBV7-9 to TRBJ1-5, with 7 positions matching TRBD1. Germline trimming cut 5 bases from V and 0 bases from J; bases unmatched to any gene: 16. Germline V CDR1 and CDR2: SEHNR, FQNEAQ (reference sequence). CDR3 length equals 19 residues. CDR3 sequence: CASSQVGGQSFGSNQPQHF. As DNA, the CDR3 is TGTGCCAGCAGCCAAGTAGGGGGACAGTCTTTCGGTAGCAATCAGCCCCAGCATTTT. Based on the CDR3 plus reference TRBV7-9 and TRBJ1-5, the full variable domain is DTGVSQNPRHKITKRGQNVTFRCDPISEHNRLYWYRQTLGQGPEFLTYFQNEAQLEKSRLLSDRFSAERPKGSFSTLEIQRTEQGDSAMYLCASSQVGGQSFGSNQPQHFGDGTRLSIL.